This T cell receptor beta chain came from a study of CD8 T cells in Susac syndrome. Germline V gene data show CDR1 as DFQATT and CDR2 as SNEGSKA (reference sequence). The V end was cut by 0 bases, the J end by 3 bases, with 16 bases between. The CDR3 extends over 16 amino acids. It was with random hexamers that roughly 0.5 to 1 ug RNA was reverse transcribed. TCRdb re-derived calls from the immunoSEQ multiplex PCR reads in MiXCR, one entry per CDR3 protein. This sample has roughly 200,000 distinct CDR3 sequences; 85% to 95% occur once, and the top ten carry 0.099%. This clonotype was sampled from a human donor with Susac syndrome. The chain links TRBV20-1 to TRBJ2-3, with D possibly being TRBD2 (6 bases). The source material was CD4+ T cells from PBMCs. CDR3 bases: TGCAGTGCTAGAGATGAGGCGCGGAGGGGTACAGATACGCAGTATTTT. Its translation is CSARDEARRGTDTQYF.